This record looks at one TCR beta chain sequence and its context. What this receptor recognizes is not known. The sample holds no much larger clone one base away, and base qualities are not on file. This record belongs to a study of Ad26.COV2.S vaccination and SARS-CoV-2 variants (dated by TCRdb to the early 2020s). A note on the overall study: Vaccine-arm donors were drawn from COV1001, a multicentre, randomized, double-blind, placebo-controlled phase I-IIa trial of Ad26.COV2.S in healthy adults. Participants in the trial were split at random into five groups of five each, receiving low-dose or high-dose Ad26.COV2.S once or twice, or else placebo on both occasions. The TCR-sequenced set comprised around 30 samples: some 20 Ad26.COV2.S vaccine recipients, 5 placebo recipients and 8 SARS-CoV-2 convalescent individuals. TCRbeta repertoire sequencing was used to assess the specificity and breadth of SARS-CoV-2-reactive T cell receptors after Ad26.COV2.S vaccination. Investigators did not know the trial group allocation while performing experiments and assessing outcomes. Ad26.COV2.S was given intramuscularly at 5x10^10 or 1x10^11 viral particles, as a single shot or as two shots 56 days apart. The investigation overall reported the following: After vaccination, substantial breadth of spike-specific CD8+ and CD4+ T cell responses was reported. The study was not powered to compare responses between vaccine doses or regimens. Compared with placebo recipients, Ad26.COV2.S recipients showed higher spike-specific TCR breadth (P = 0.0014). Vaccine and placebo recipients had similar non-spike TCR breadth, a finding consistent with the vaccine containing only spike. The authors noted that total T cell responses may have been underestimated by the TCR breadth and depth analyses.

The label giving this sample's treatment or condition can be read as: over 15 received Ad26.COV2.S at low or high dose, single or two shots; roughly five received placebo; per-sample allocation not given. Repertoires of vaccine and placebo recipients were sequenced from samples collected on day 63 after the first injection. Between 29 July and 7 August 2020, Cohort 1b enrolled 25 adults aged 18-55 years at one site in Boston, USA. As a vaccine, Ad26.COV2.S was a replication-incompetent adenovirus type 26 vector that expressed a prefusion-stabilized SARS-CoV-2 spike protein derived from the original Wuhan strain. The trim is 6 bases for V and 0 bases for J, with a gap of 11 bases between the germline ends. CDR1 and CDR2, looked up from the germline V gene, are ENHRY and SYGVKD. Inclusive of the bounding cysteine and phenylalanine, the CDR3 is 14 residues long. Just CDR3 DNA is preserved here, 42 bases in frame from base 1.

The immunoSEQ Assay was the method used to sequence TCRbeta CDR3 regions. After extraction, genomic DNA underwent amplification by bias-controlled multiplex PCR, followed by high-throughput sequencing. Concerning the study's data processing: To quantify the absolute abundance of every unique TCRbeta CDR3 region, sequences were collapsed and filtered. Usable DNA was measured by amplifying reference genes present in all nucleated cells, and TCRbeta template counts were normalized to that usable DNA to estimate T cell fraction. Repertoire TCRs were annotated as SARS-CoV-2-specific by exact matching of V gene, CDR3 amino acid sequence and J gene to a known reactive TCR set. MIRA supplied the reference SARS-CoV-2 TCR set, which was filtered for enrichment in COVID-19-positive ImmuneCODE repertoires so that public or cross-reactive TCRs were removed. Based on the MIRA antigens, annotated TCRs were further analysed at the level of specific ORF or position within ORF. Breadth was defined as annotated unique rearrangements over total unique productive rearrangements; depth was the summed frequency of those rearrangements. Group comparisons of TCR breadth used two-sided Wilcoxon rank-sum tests. Held by TCRdb, this immuneACCESS table contains in-frame sequences only and omits some clones. Under half of the omission traces to an unresolved V gene where checked; the cause of the rest is unknown. V and J calls and clone size come straight from that table; D and trimming were deduced from the DNA. The sample table lists about 680,000 clones, more than 70% of them with a count of one. The ten largest clones capture over 1.3% of the sample.

The sequencing here drew on peripheral blood, taken in a trial of Ad26.COV2.S vaccine versus placebo. The source is a person between 18 and 65 years old who received the Ad26.COV2.S COVID-19 vaccine or a placebo. The rearranged chain carries TRBV10-3 and TRBJ1-1, and TRBD1 may be the D gene, going by 5 matching bases. CDR3 region: CAIREMTVNTEAFF. The nucleotides are TGTGCCATCAGGGAAATGACAGTGAACACTGAAGCTTTCTTT.